This T cell receptor beta chain was captured by sequencing in a study of beta chain features in type 1 diabetes. Points from the study as a whole: Among patients with Type 1 diabetes, TCRB CDR3s were moderately but significantly shorter in every one of the four CD4+ subsets.

Note on this clone: Its antigen is currently unknown.

Per the germline V gene, CDR1 is SNHLY and CDR2 is FYNNEI. The CDR3 runs to 13 residues. Deletions cut 11 bases from V and 0 bases from J, with 13 bases between. cDNA synthesis used the whole RNA isolate, giving expressed TCRB sequences. The protocol was immunoSEQ multiplex PCR, while the TCRdb copy is restricted to in-frame clones and leaves out a portion. The sample shows about 740,000 clones, roughly an eighth of them seen only once. The chain couples TRBV2 to TRBJ1-1; D is undetermined. The source is a man between 18 and 35 years old with type 1 diabetes. The sequencing sample was made of naive CD4+ T cells from blood. This chain's CDR3 is CASRRDMNTEAFF. The CDR3 nucleotides read TGTGCCTCCAGGAGGGATATGAACACTGAAGCTTTCTTT.